These T cell receptor beta chains were read from a single sample in a study of blood T cell repertoires in COVID-19. Sequencing used immunoSEQ multiplex PCR; TCRdb keeps in-frame clones, though not all of them. The sample records 250,000 to 400,000 clones, roughly 85% being singletons. What was sequenced was PBMCs or T cells enriched from blood (not recorded which). The receptor set was obtained from a woman aged 25 to 39 who had been exposed to COVID-19. Each CDR3 is given with its conserved first and last residue. A D gene is named only where the DNA matches it firmly. Where a row states a size, it is once, few, many or the class of an expanded clone; other rows omit it.

j_call clone_size v_call d_call cdr3_aa cdr3_nt
TRBJ1-2 NA TRBV6-5 NA CASSYGLEGVGGYTF TGTGCCAGCAGTTATGGGCTAGAGGGAGTGGGCGGCTACACCTTC
TRBJ2-4 few TRBV6-5 TRBD1 CASSPGQGNIQYF TGTGCCAGCAGCCCGGGACAGGGGAACATTCAGTACTTC
TRBJ1-1 once TRBV28 TRBD1 CASSSPGTGMNTEAFF TGTGCCAGCAGTTCCCCTGGGACAGGGATGAACACTGAAGCTTTCTTT
TRBJ1-6 NA TRBV5-1 NA CASSLTGSNSPLHF TGCGCCAGCAGCTTGACGGGGTCCAATTCACCCCTCCACTTT
TRBJ1-5 NA TRBV24-1 TRBD1 CATSDAGTGLHQPQHF TGTGCCACCAGTGACGCCGGGACAGGGCTTCATCAGCCCCAGCATTTT
TRBJ2-7 NA TRBV5-1 NA CASSLEAAYEQYF TGCGCCAGCAGCTTGGAGGCGGCCTACGAGCAGTACTTC
TRBJ1-1 NA TRBV7-3 NA CASSTAFNTEAFF TGTGCCAGTTCTACAGCTTTTAACACTGAAGCTTTCTTT
TRBJ2-5 NA TRBV24-1 TRBD1 CATSETGQGETQYF TGTGCCACCAGTGAAACAGGACAGGGGGAGACCCAGTACTTC
TRBJ1-4 NA TRBV9 NA CASSATRGGYGEKLFF TGTGCCAGCAGCGCAACAAGAGGAGGGTATGGTGAAAAACTGTTTTTT
TRBJ2-3 NA TRBV28 NA CASSPADTQYF TGTGCCAGCAGCCCTGCGGATACGCAGTATTTT
TRBJ1-2 NA TRBV6-6 TRBD1 CASSLDRGKGYTF TGTGCCAGCAGTCTGGACAGGGGGAAAGGCTACACCTTC
TRBJ2-3 NA TRBV25-1 NA CASTEQRSTDTQYF TGTGCCAGCACCGAACAGCGGAGCACAGATACGCAGTATTTT
TRBJ1-6 NA TRBV4-3 NA CASSQEAGKNSPLHF TGCGCCAGCAGCCAAGAGGCAGGGAAAAATTCACCCCTCCACTTT
TRBJ1-4 many TRBV7-5 NA CVRSDNIRGAGNEKLFF TGTGTCAGAAGCGACAACATTCGGGGGGCGGGTAATGAAAAACTGTTTTTT
TRBJ1-4 NA TRBV29-1 NA CSDMSPSEKLFF TGCAGCGACATGAGCCCTAGTGAAAAACTGTTTTTT
TRBJ2-3 NA TRBV27 NA CASSLGSRSPTDTQYF TGTGCCAGCAGTCTCGGGTCCCGTTCCCCCACAGATACGCAGTATTTT
TRBJ1-2 NA TRBV30 NA CAWSWLAGYGYTF TGTGCCTGGAGTTGGTTGGCGGGTTATGGCTACACCTTC
TRBJ1-1 NA TRBV5-1 NA CASSLPTVNTEAFF TGCGCCAGCAGCTTGCCTACGGTTAACACTGAAGCTTTCTTT
TRBJ1-6 NA TRBV13 TRBD1 CASSSGQGTNSPLHF TGTGCCAGCAGCTCCGGACAGGGGACAAATTCACCCCTCCACTTT
TRBJ2-3 few TRBV6-5 TRBD2 CASSWAGESDTQYF TGTGCCAGCAGTTGGGCGGGAGAGTCAGATACGCAGTATTTT
TRBJ1-3 NA TRBV5-5 NA CASSFSQIFSGNTIYF TGTGCCAGCAGCTTCTCACAGATTTTCTCTGGAAACACCATATATTTT
TRBJ2-7 NA TRBV30 NA CAWSLGDYEQYF TGTGCCTGGAGTTTAGGAGACTACGAGCAGTACTTC
TRBJ1-6 NA TRBV4-2 NA CASSQDGQGSGSPLHF TGTGCCAGCAGCCAAGATGGTCAGGGTTCAGGCTCACCCCTCCACTTT
TRBJ2-7 NA TRBV9 TRBD1 CASSVAGTGSEQYF TGTGCCAGCAGCGTTGCCGGGACAGGGAGTGAGCAGTACTTC
TRBJ1-4 NA TRBV6-6 NA CASSYSRGRDEKLFF TGTGCCAGCAGTTACTCAAGAGGGAGAGATGAAAAACTGTTTTTT
TRBJ2-7 NA TRBV11-2 TRBD2 CASSQELAATYEQYF TGTGCCAGCAGCCAGGAGCTAGCGGCGACTTACGAGCAGTACTTC
TRBJ1-2 few TRBV4-1 NA CASSQPSTNYGYTF TGCGCCAGCAGCCAGCCGAGTACTAACTATGGCTACACCTTC
TRBJ2-1 NA TRBV6-6 NA CASSYLSNEQFF TGTGCCAGCAGTTACTTGAGCAATGAGCAGTTCTTC
TRBJ1-2 NA TRBV19 TRBD1 CAGHYRGPSDYGYTF TGTGCCGGGCACTACAGGGGGCCGTCCGACTATGGCTACACCTTC
TRBJ2-1 NA TRBV6-4 NA CASGWRPPSYNEQFF TGTGCCAGCGGGTGGCGGCCTCCGTCCTACAATGAGCAGTTCTTC
TRBJ2-7 NA TRBV29-1 TRBD2 CSVDLSGGPVNEQYF TGCAGCGTCGACCTTAGCGGGGGGCCGGTCAACGAGCAGTACTTC
TRBJ2-1 NA TRBV30 TRBD2 CACEAGTSDFNEQFF TGTGCCTGTGAGGCCGGGACTAGCGATTTCAATGAGCAGTTCTTC
TRBJ2-5 NA TRBV28 TRBD2 CASSFAFGVMYGTSGRETQYF TGTGCCAGCAGTTTCGCCTTTGGGGTTATGTACGGGACTAGCGGGAGAGAGACCCAGTACTTC
TRBJ1-2 NA TRBV19 NA CASTYQGEFYGYTF TGTGCCAGTACCTATCAAGGGGAATTCTATGGCTACACCTTC
TRBJ1-3 NA TRBV11-2 NA CASSFRENSGNTIYF TGTGCCAGCAGCTTTAGGGAGAACTCTGGAAACACCATATATTTT
TRBJ2-3 NA TRBV4-3 NA CASSQDMSGGTSTDTQYF TGCGCCAGCAGCCAAGATATGTCCGGGGGAACTAGCACAGATACGCAGTATTTT
TRBJ2-1 NA TRBV12-3/TRBV12-4 TRBD2 CASSLVREGEQFF TGTGCCAGCAGTTTGGTTAGGGAGGGTGAGCAGTTCTTC
TRBJ1-5 NA TRBV13 TRBD1 CASSRGTVGNQPQHF TGTGCCAGCAGCCGGGGGACAGTGGGGAATCAGCCCCAGCATTTT
TRBJ2-7 few TRBV27 NA CASARYLHEQYF TGTGCCAGCGCTAGGTATCTCCACGAGCAGTACTTC
TRBJ1-6 once TRBV10-3 NA CAISAPGKTLHF TGTGCCATCAGTGCACCAGGGAAAACCCTCCACTTT
TRBJ2-2 NA TRBV5-1 NA CASSLGENTGELFF TGCGCCAGCAGCTTGGGCGAAAACACCGGGGAGCTGTTTTTT
TRBJ2-5 NA TRBV28 TRBD1 CASSNRGRRETQYF TGTGCCAGCAGCAACAGGGGGAGGAGAGAGACCCAGTACTTC
TRBJ2-3 NA TRBV9 TRBD1 CASSGRQGDSTDTQYF TGTGCCAGCAGCGGTCGACAGGGAGATAGCACAGATACGCAGTATTTT
TRBJ1-2 NA TRBV30 NA CAWTRGGYGYTF TGTGCCTGGACACGGGGTGGCTATGGCTACACCTTC
TRBJ1-2 NA TRBV18 TRBD1 CASSPRDRGYYGYTF TGTGCCAGCTCACCACGGGACAGGGGTTACTATGGCTACACCTTC
TRBJ2-3 few TRBV10-1 NA CATLTPRTDTQYF TGCGCCACCCTTACACCGCGCACAGATACGCAGTATTTT
TRBJ2-2 NA TRBV18 TRBD2 CASSPPTSGRSGELFF TGTGCCAGCTCACCACCCACTAGCGGGAGGTCCGGGGAGCTGTTTTTT
TRBJ2-7 NA TRBV18 TRBD2 CASSLSGNSYEQYF TGTGCCAGCTCACTGAGCGGGAACTCCTACGAGCAGTACTTC
TRBJ1-4 few TRBV18 NA CASSPPARAGFEKLFF TGTGCCAGCTCACCGCCAGCCCGGGCAGGGTTTGAAAAACTGTTTTTT
TRBJ1-4 NA TRBV10-3 NA CAISQEPSRKLFF TGTGCCATCAGTCAGGAACCTTCCCGGAAACTGTTTTTT
TRBJ2-1 NA TRBV11-3 NA CASSFTHQAHNEQFF TGTGCCAGCAGCTTTACCCACCAGGCCCACAATGAGCAGTTCTTC
TRBJ1-3 NA TRBV18 NA CASSQGHNSGNTIYF TGTGCCAGCTCACAGGGACACAACTCTGGAAACACCATATATTTT
TRBJ1-4 NA TRBV28 NA CASTSVQPGEKLFF TGTGCCAGCACCTCCGTCCAACCGGGTGAAAAACTGTTTTTT
TRBJ2-5 NA TRBV6-5 NA CASSYGLARQTQYF TGTGCCAGCAGTTACGGTCTAGCGAGACAGACCCAGTACTTC
TRBJ1-1 NA TRBV9 TRBD1 CASSLLQGDTEAFF TGTGCCAGCAGCTTGTTGCAGGGGGACACTGAAGCTTTCTTT